This entry features one T cell receptor (beta chain) sequence. Antigen unknown. This specimen belongs to a study of T cells in Graves' hyperthyroidism and ophthalmopathy. Background on the study: At initial diagnosis, before any treatment had begun, peripheral blood was obtained. Overall study findings and caveats: Blood also showed most of the thyroid clonotypes that were expanded above 0.001. Ophthalmopathy was identified by the model a median 6.5 months ahead of onset.

Trimming pared 10 bases from V and 0 bases from J, leaving 21 bases between. The CDR3 consists of 16 residues. The V gene's germline CDR1 is ENHRY and CDR2 SYGVKD. Across 18 months, stable Graves' hyperthyroidism was marked by no progression to ophthalmopathy. RNA transcripts gave rise to amplified TCR beta CDR3 regions. The HTBI set primed first-round TCR CDR3 RT-PCR. Each CDR3 protein gets one entry after TCRdb re-called the multiplex PCR reads with MiXCR. The repertoire holds about 840,000 distinct CDR3 sequences, with roughly 37% as singletons. The V call is TRBV10-3, the J call TRBJ1-1, with D unresolved. Sequenced input: blood. This TCR was sampled from a man younger than 30 with Graves' hyperthyroidism. CDR3 nucleotides: TGTGCCACCCGGGGAGTTGATGAGACGGTGAACACTGAAGCTTTCTTT. Translation: CATRGVDETVNTEAFF.